The source of this TCR beta chain is a study of tumor-infiltrating lymphocytes in localized non-small cell lung cancer. Study in general: Resected tumor was paired with non-adjacent uninvolved lung from the same patient. Study-wide results and caveats: Tumor T-cell fraction from TCR sequencing was not associated with recurrence-free survival (p = 0.61).

Repertoires were generated with immunoSEQ multiplex PCR, while TCRdb's copy carries only in-frame clones and drops some. The sample carries 24,000 or so clones, just under 70% recorded once. Trimming took 2 bases from V and 12 from J, leaving 17 bases between them. The CDR3 covers 14 residues. The germline gives CDR1 SEHNR, CDR2 FQNEAQ (reference sequence). As regards this clone: Its matching antigen is unknown.

The receptor comes from a human donor with non-small cell lung cancer. Sequenced material: lung tumor tissue. The chain is built from TRBV7-9 and TRBJ2-1; TRBD1 might be the D (6 bases). CDR3 residues: CASSLPSQGDWQFF. DNA of the CDR3: TGTGCCAGCAGCTTACCATCACAGGGAGATTGGCAGTTCTTC.